This is a list of T cell receptor beta chains from one sample in a study of human T cells and chemical hapten exposure. Each CDR3 protein is one row after TCRdb ran MiXCR on the RACE reads. Among roughly 100,000 distinct CDR3 sequences, less than 15% were seen once, and the ten largest hold 1.5% to 2%. Sequencing was performed on whole blood, taken in connection with sensitization to the hapten diphenylcyclopropenone (DPC). The receptors originated from a woman aged 45-60 years with alopecia areata. Some clones in this sample may be carry-over from other donors' samples. Both conserved end residues are part of each CDR3. D genes are given only for firm matches. Size is stated for part of the rows, as once, few or many counts, or as a class when the clone is expanded.

TRBJ2-1 | TRBD2 | TRBV5-1 | many | CASSVGTSGRSSYNEQFF | TGCGCCAGCAGCGTCGGGACTAGCGGGAGGAGCTCCTACAATGAGCAGTTCTTC
TRBJ1-2 | NA | TRBV11-2 | NA | CASSWGTTGNYGYTF | TGTGCCAGCAGCTGGGGTACGACAGGCAACTATGGCTACACCTTC
TRBJ2-7 | TRBD2 | TRBV3-1 | NA | CASSQGLAVTYEQYF | TGTGCCAGCAGCCAAGGGCTAGCGGTTACCTACGAGCAGTACTTC
TRBJ1-3 | NA | TRBV18 | many | CASSPDMILSGNTIYF | TGTGCCAGCTCACCGGACATGATTCTCTCTGGAAACACCATATATTTT
TRBJ1-4 | NA | TRBV4-1 | NA | CASSHLADGTNEKLFF | TGCGCCAGCAGCCATCTTGCGGACGGAACTAATGAAAAACTGTTTTTT
TRBJ2-7 | NA | TRBV4-1 | few | CASSPDLYEQYF | TGCGCCAGCAGCCCAGACTTGTACGAGCAGTACTTC
TRBJ2-7 | NA | TRBV27 | few | CASSLVITSSEQYF | TGTGCCAGCAGTTTGGTAATCACCTCCTCCGAGCAGTACTTC
TRBJ2-2 | TRBD2 | TRBV28 | many | CASSHLAAGTGELFF | TGTGCCAGCAGTCACCTAGCGGCGGGCACCGGGGAGCTGTTTTTT
TRBJ1-6 | TRBD1 | TRBV14 | NA | CASSRTTGYNSPLHF | TGTGCCAGCAGCCGTACGACAGGGTATAATTCACCCCTCCACTTT
TRBJ2-1 | TRBD2 | TRBV11-2 | many | CASSLDRGLAYNEQFF | TGTGCCAGCAGCTTAGATCGGGGACTAGCCTACAATGAGCAGTTCTTC
TRBJ2-7 | TRBD1 | TRBV6-5 | NA | CASRISGQPPYEQYF | TGTGCCAGCCGAATATCGGGACAGCCTCCCTACGAGCAGTACTTC
TRBJ2-6 | NA | TRBV2 | few | CASSITGGGTGANVLTF | TGTGCCAGCAGCATTACAGGGGGAGGGACTGGGGCCAACGTCCTGACTTTC
TRBJ1-5 | NA | TRBV6-5 | few | CASSYRREGQPQHF | TGTGCCAGCAGTTACCGCCGGGAGGGTCAGCCCCAGCATTTT
TRBJ1-1 | TRBD1 | TRBV10-1 | many | CASSGTGLGAFF | TGCGCCAGCAGTGGGACAGGCCTTGGAGCTTTCTTT
TRBJ2-1 | NA | TRBV24-1 | few | CATSATGTEGQFF | TGTGCCACCAGCGCTACAGGGACCGAGGGGCAGTTCTTC
TRBJ2-7 | TRBD1 | TRBV3-1 | many | CASSRGQGAYEQYF | TGTGCCAGCAGCCGGGGACAGGGGGCCTACGAGCAGTACTTC
TRBJ1-1 | NA | TRBV7-2 | NA | CASSSGPNTEAFF | TGCGCCAGCAGCTCAGGTCCGAACACTGAAGCTTTCTTT
TRBJ2-3 | NA | TRBV6-5 | many | CASRPLGTPPDTQYF | TGTGCCAGCAGACCTCTAGGGACCCCTCCAGATACGCAGTATTTT
TRBJ1-5 | NA | TRBV6-6 | few | CASSYQGQGGNQPQHF | TGTGCCAGCAGTTACCAGGGGCAGGGAGGCAATCAGCCCCAGCATTTT
TRBJ2-3 | NA | TRBV18 | few | CASSLGRSSTDTQYF | TGTGCCAGCTCATTGGGACGGAGCAGCACAGATACGCAGTATTTT
TRBJ1-1 | NA | TRBV28 | NA | CASSFKGPPKAFF | TGTGCCAGCAGTTTCAAAGGCCCCCCCAAAGCTTTCTTT
TRBJ2-3 | NA | TRBV19 | NA | CASSYEGGRTDTQYF | TGTGCCAGTAGTTACGAGGGGGGGCGCACAGATACGCAGTATTTT
TRBJ1-5 | TRBD1 | TRBV28 | NA | CASTPGQGNQPQHF | TGTGCCAGCACCCCGGGACAGGGCAATCAGCCCCAGCATTTT
TRBJ2-3 | NA | TRBV12-3/TRBV12-4 | many | CASRAARKTDTQYF | TGTGCCAGCAGGGCAGCCAGAAAAACAGATACGCAGTATTTT
TRBJ1-1 | NA | TRBV10-3 | once | CAILQVVTEAFF | TGTGCCATCCTACAGGTGGTAACTGAAGCTTTCTTT
TRBJ2-2 | TRBD1 | TRBV28 | few | CASSFTSTGAGELFF | TGTGCCAGCAGTTTTACATCGACAGGGGCTGGGGAGCTGTTTTTT
TRBJ1-2 | NA | TRBV6-5 | many | CASSYSTWGASYGYTF | TGTGCCAGCAGTTACTCCACGTGGGGTGCGTCCTATGGCTACACCTTC
TRBJ1-4 | NA | TRBV3-1 | few | CASSQVAGPLRKLFF | TGTGCCAGCAGCCAAGTAGCGGGACCTCTGAGAAAACTGTTTTTT
TRBJ2-1 | NA | TRBV13 | few | CASSYNELREQFF | TGTGCCAGCAGCTACAACGAGCTACGGGAGCAGTTCTTC
TRBJ1-4 | TRBD1 | TRBV28 | few | CASRQSGTAEKLFF | TGTGCCAGCAGGCAGTCCGGGACAGCTGAAAAACTGTTTTTT
TRBJ2-3 | NA | TRBV29-1 | NA | CSVQLAFTDTQYF | TGCAGCGTTCAACTAGCTTTCACAGATACGCAGTATTTT
TRBJ2-7 | TRBD2 | TRBV28 | NA | CASRGQGGPSYEQYF | TGTGCCAGCAGAGGGCAGGGAGGGCCCTCCTACGAGCAGTACTTC
TRBJ1-2 | TRBD1 | TRBV18 | few | CASSLPGTGALNYGYTF | TGTGCCAGCTCGTTGCCCGGGACAGGGGCGTTGAACTATGGCTACACCTTC
TRBJ1-1 | NA | TRBV7-9 | few | CASSLRDGITEAFF | TGTGCCAGCAGCTTAAGAGACGGAATCACTGAAGCTTTCTTT
TRBJ1-2 | NA | TRBV9 | NA | CASTDQVQSNYGYTF | TGTGCCAGCACCGATCAAGTCCAGAGTAACTATGGCTACACCTTC
TRBJ1-1 | TRBD1 | TRBV5-8 | few | CASSPGQTNTEAFF | TGTGCCAGCAGCCCGGGACAGACGAACACTGAAGCTTTCTTT
TRBJ2-1 | TRBD2 | TRBV2 | NA | CASRHPGLATDEQFF | TGTGCCAGCAGACACCCGGGACTAGCTACAGATGAGCAGTTCTTC
TRBJ1-5 | NA | TRBV29-1 | NA | CSVEGDGGNNQPQHF | TGCAGCGTTGAAGGAGACGGGGGCAACAATCAGCCCCAGCATTTT
TRBJ1-1 | NA | TRBV6-2/TRBV6-3 | few | CASSYRMNTEAFF | TGTGCCAGCAGTTACAGAATGAACACTGAAGCTTTCTTT
TRBJ2-2 | TRBD1 | TRBV6-1 | few | CASSPDRGLTGELFF | TGTGCCAGCAGTCCCGACAGGGGGCTTACCGGGGAGCTGTTTTTT
TRBJ2-7 | TRBD1 | TRBV20-1 | NA | CSAVDRGSSYEQYF | TGCAGTGCTGTGGACAGGGGTAGCTCCTACGAGCAGTACTTC
TRBJ2-7 | TRBD2 | TRBV3-1 | many | CASSRQGLARQYF | TGTGCCAGCAGCCGTCAAGGACTAGCGCGTCAGTACTTC
TRBJ2-2 | TRBD1 | TRBV5-4 | few | CASSLRDRVPGELFF | TGTGCCAGCAGCTTGCGGGACAGGGTACCCGGGGAGCTGTTTTTT
TRBJ1-1 | NA | TRBV28 | NA | CASSFRRGMGSNTEAFF | TGTGCCAGCAGTTTTAGAAGGGGGATGGGGTCGAACACTGAAGCTTTCTTT
TRBJ1-5 | NA | TRBV10-3 | few | CAISDSNQPQHF | TGTGCCATCAGTGATAGCAATCAGCCCCAGCATTTT
TRBJ2-2 | TRBD1 | TRBV29-1 | NA | CSVARTGGSNTGELFF | TGCAGCGTTGCGAGGACAGGGGGCTCGAACACCGGGGAGCTGTTTTTT
TRBJ1-2 | TRBD1 | TRBV6-2/TRBV6-3 | many | CASSSPYRQGVGGYTF | TGTGCCAGCAGCTCACCCTACCGACAGGGCGTTGGTGGCTACACCTTC
TRBJ2-4 | TRBD1 | TRBV29-1 | few | CSVAGGSGNIQYF | TGCAGCGTCGCAGGGGGTTCGGGAAACATTCAGTACTTC
TRBJ2-7 | NA | TRBV12-3/TRBV12-4 | few | CASSLRPGTYEQYF | TGTGCCAGCAGTTTAAGGCCGGGAACCTACGAGCAGTACTTC
TRBJ2-3 | NA | TRBV6-6 | NA | CASSYPQGVAGPTDTQYF | TGTGCCAGCAGTTACCCCCAGGGGGTAGCGGGGCCCACAGATACGCAGTATTTT
TRBJ2-3 | TRBD2 | TRBV7-2 | NA | CASSLVGSSKSSGGTDTQYF | TGTGCCAGCAGCTTAGTTGGTTCTTCAAAGTCTAGCGGGGGTACAGATACGCAGTATTTT
TRBJ2-2 | NA | TRBV12-3/TRBV12-4 | many | CASSLTVTGELFF | TGTGCCAGCAGTTTAACGGTAACCGGGGAGCTGTTTTTT
TRBJ2-7 | TRBD1 | TRBV28 | few | CASRRTGSSYEQYF | TGTGCCAGCAGACGGACAGGGTCCTCCTACGAGCAGTACTTC
TRBJ2-3 | TRBD2 | TRBV20-1 | few | CSASGLAGVLDTQYF | TGCAGTGCCAGCGGTTTAGCGGGGGTTTTGGATACGCAGTATTTT
TRBJ2-7 | TRBD2 | TRBV5-1 | many | CASSPSGRTPYEQYF | TGCGCCAGCAGCCCCAGCGGGAGAACCCCCTACGAGCAGTACTTC
TRBJ2-7 | NA | TRBV3-1 | NA | CASSPLRERYEQYF | TGTGCCAGCAGCCCCCTCAGGGAGAGATACGAGCAGTACTTC
TRBJ1-3 | NA | TRBV18 | NA | CASSPALTGNTIYF | TGTGCCAGCTCACCGGCCTTAACGGGAAACACCATATATTTT